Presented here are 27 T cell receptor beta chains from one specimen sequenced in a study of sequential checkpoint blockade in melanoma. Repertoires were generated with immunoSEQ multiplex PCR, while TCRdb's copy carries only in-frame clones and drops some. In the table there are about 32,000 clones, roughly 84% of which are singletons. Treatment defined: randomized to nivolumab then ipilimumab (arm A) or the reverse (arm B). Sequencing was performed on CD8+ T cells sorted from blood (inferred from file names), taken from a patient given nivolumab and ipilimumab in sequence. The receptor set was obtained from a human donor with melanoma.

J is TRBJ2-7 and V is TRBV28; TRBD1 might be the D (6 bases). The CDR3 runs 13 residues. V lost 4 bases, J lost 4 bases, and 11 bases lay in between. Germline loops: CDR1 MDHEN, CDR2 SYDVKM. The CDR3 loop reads CASSWGTQYEQYF. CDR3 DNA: TGTGCCAGCAGTTGGGGGACACAGTACGAGCAGTACTTC.

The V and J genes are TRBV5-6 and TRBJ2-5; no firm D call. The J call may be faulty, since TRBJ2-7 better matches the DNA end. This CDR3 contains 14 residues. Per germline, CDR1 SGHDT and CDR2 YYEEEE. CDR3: CASSPLNSPYEQYF. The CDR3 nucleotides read TGTGCCAGCAGCCCCCTTAACAGCCCTTACGAGCAGTACTTC.

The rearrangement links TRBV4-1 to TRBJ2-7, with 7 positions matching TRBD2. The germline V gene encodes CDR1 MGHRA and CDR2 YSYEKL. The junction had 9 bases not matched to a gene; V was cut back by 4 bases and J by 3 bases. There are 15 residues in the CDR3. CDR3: CASSLLGAGIYEQYF. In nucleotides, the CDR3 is TGCGCCAGCAGCCTTCTAGGAGCGGGGATCTACGAGCAGTACTTC.

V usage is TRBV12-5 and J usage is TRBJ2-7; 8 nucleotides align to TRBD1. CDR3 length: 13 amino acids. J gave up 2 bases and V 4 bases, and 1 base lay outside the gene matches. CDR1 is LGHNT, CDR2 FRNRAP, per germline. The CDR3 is CASGWDRTYEQYF. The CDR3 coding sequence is TGTGCTAGTGGTTGGGACAGGACCTACGAGCAGTACTTC.

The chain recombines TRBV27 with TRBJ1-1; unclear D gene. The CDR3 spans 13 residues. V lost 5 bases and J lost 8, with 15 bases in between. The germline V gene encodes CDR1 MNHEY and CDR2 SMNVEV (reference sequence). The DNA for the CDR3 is TGTGCCAGCAGTCCGACCTCGAGGCGGGAAGCTTTCTTT. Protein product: CASSPTSRREAFF.

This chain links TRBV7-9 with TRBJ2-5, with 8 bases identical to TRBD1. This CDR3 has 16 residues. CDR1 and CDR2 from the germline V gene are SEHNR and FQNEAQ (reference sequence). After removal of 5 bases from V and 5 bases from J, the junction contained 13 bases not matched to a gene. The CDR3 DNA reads TGTGCCAGCAGCCCTAAACGTGGACAGGGATACGAGACCCAGTACTTC. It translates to CASSPKRGQGYETQYF. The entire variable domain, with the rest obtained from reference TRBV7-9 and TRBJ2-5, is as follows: DTGVSQNPRHKITKRGQNVTFRCDPISEHNRLYWYRQTLGQGPEFLTYFQNEAQLEKSRLLSDRFSAERPKGSFSTLEIQRTEQGDSAMYLCASSPKRGQGYETQYFGPGTRLLVL.

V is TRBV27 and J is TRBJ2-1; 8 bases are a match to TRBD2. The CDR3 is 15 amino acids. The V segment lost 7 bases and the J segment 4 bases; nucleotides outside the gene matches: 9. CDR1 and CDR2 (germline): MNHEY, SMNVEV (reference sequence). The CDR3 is CASTVGTSRYNEQFF. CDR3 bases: TGTGCCAGCACCGTCGGGACTAGTCGTTACAATGAGCAGTTCTTC.

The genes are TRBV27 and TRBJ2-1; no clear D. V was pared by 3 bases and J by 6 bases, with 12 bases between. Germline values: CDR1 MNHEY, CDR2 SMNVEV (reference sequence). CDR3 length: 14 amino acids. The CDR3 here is CASSFWRASNEQFF. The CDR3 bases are TGTGCCAGCAGTTTTTGGCGAGCGAGCAATGAGCAGTTCTTC.

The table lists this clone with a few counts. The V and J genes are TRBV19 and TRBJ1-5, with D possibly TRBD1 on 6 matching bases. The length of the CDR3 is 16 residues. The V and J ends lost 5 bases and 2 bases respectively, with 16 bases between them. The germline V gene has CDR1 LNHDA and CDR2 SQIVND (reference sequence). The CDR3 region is CASSPEVGARNQPQHF. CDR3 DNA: TGTGCCAGTAGTCCAGAGGTGGGGGCGCGCAATCAGCCCCAGCATTTT.

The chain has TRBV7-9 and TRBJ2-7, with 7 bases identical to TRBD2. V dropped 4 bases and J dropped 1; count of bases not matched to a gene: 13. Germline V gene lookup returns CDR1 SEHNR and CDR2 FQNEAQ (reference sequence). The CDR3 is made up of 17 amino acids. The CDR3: CASSSRILAPQSYEQYF. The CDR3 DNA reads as TGTGCCAGCAGCTCCCGGATACTAGCGCCTCAATCCTACGAGCAGTACTTC.

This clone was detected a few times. Here the CDR3 DNA reads TGTGCCAGCAGACCAGTCAGGGGACAGGGAGGTCTCGAGCAGTACTTC. Translation gives CASRPVRGQGGLEQYF. V usage is TRBV6-6 and J usage is TRBJ2-7, with 9 bases aligning to TRBD1. This CDR3 has 16 residues. V shed 6 bases and J 6 bases; nucleotides not matched to a gene: 15. Germline V gives CDR1 MNHNY, CDR2 SVGAGI (reference sequence).

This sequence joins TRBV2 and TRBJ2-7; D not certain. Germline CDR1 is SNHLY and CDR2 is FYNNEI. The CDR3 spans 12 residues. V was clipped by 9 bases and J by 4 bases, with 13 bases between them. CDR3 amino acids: CARQSPKYEQYF. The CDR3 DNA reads TGTGCCAGACAGTCCCCGAAGTACGAGCAGTACTTC.

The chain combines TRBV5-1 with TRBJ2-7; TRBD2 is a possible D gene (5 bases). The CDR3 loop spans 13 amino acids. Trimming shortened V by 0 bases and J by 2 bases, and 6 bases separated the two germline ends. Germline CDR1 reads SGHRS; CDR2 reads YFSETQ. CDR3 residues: CASSLDGTYEQYF. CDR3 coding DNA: TGCGCCAGCAGCTTGGACGGGACCTACGAGCAGTACTTC.

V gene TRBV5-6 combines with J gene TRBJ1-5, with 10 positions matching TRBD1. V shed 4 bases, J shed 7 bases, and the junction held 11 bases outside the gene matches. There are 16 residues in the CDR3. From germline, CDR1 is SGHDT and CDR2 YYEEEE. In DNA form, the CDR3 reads TGTGCCAGCAGCCCCAGCGGACAGGGGGTTTGGCAGCCCCAGCATTTT. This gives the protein CASSPSGQGVWQPQHF.

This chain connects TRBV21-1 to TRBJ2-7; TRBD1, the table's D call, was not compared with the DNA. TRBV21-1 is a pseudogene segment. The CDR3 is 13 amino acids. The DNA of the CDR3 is TGTGCCAGCAGCAGGGGCAGGTTCCACGAGCAGTACTTC. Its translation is CASSRGRFHEQYF.

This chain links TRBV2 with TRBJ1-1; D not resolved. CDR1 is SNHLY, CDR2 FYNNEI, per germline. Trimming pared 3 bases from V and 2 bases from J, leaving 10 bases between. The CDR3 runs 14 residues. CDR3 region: CASSDDRGNTEAFF. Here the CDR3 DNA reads TGTGCCAGCAGTGACGATCGGGGAAACACTGAAGCTTTCTTT. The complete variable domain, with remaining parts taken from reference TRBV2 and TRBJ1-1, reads EPEVTQTPSHQVTQMGQEVILRCVPISNHLYFYWYRQILGQKVEFLVSFYNNEISEKSEIFDDQFSVERPDGSNFTLKIRSTKLEDSAMYFCASSDDRGNTEAFFGQGTRLTVV.

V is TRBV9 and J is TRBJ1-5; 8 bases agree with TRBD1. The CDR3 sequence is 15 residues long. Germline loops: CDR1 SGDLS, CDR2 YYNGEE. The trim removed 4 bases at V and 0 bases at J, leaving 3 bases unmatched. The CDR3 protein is CASSPTGDSNQPQHF. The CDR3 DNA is TGTGCCAGCAGCCCGACAGGGGATAGCAATCAGCCCCAGCATTTT.

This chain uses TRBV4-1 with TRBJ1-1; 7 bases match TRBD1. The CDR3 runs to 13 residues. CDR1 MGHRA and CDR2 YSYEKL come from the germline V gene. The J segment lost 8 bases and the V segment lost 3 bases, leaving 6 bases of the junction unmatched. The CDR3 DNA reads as TGCGCCAGCAGCCACCTAGGGACAGTGGAAGCTTTCTTT. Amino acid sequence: CASSHLGTVEAFF.

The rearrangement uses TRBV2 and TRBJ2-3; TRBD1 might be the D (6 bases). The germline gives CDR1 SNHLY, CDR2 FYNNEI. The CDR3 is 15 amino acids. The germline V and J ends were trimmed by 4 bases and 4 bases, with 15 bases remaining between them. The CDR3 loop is CASSGQEVLPDTQYF. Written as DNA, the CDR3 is TGTGCCAGCAGTGGACAGGAGGTCTTACCAGATACGCAGTATTTT.

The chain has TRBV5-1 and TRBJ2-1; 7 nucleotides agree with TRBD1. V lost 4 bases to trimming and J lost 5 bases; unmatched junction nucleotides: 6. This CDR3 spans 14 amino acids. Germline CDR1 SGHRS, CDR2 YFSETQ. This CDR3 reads CASSLRQGNNEQFF. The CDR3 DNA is TGCGCCAGCAGCCTGCGACAGGGAAACAATGAGCAGTTCTTC.

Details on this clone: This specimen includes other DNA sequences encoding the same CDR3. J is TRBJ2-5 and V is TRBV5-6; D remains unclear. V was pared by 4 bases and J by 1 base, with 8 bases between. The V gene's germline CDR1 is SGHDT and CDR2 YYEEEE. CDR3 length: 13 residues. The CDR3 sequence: CASSLLAQETQYF. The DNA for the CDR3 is TGTGCCAGCAGCCTCTTAGCCCAAGAGACCCAGTACTTC.

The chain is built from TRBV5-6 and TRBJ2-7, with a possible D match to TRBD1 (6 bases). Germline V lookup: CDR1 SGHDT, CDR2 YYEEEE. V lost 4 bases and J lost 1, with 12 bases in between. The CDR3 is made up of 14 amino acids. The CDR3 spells CASSPGQSSYEQYF. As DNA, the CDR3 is TGTGCCAGCAGCCCCGGACAGTCGTCCTACGAGCAGTACTTC.

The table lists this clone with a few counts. As DNA, the CDR3 is TGTGCCATCAGGCGGGAAAGGCGCGAGCAGTACTTC. This sequence encodes CAIRRERREQYF. The rearrangement links TRBV10-3 to TRBJ2-7; D possibly corresponds to TRBD2 (6 bases). Trimming stripped 6 bases from V and 6 bases from J, with 12 bases between. CDR1 and CDR2 from the germline V gene are ENHRY and SYGVKD. CDR3 size: 12 residues.

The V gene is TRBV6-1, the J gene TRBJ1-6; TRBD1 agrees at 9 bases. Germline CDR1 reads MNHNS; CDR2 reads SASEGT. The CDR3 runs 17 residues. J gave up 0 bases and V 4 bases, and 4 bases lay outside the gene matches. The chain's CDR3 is CASSGDRASSYNSPLHF. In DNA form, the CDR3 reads TGTGCCAGCAGTGGGGACAGGGCGAGCTCCTATAATTCACCCCTCCACTTT.

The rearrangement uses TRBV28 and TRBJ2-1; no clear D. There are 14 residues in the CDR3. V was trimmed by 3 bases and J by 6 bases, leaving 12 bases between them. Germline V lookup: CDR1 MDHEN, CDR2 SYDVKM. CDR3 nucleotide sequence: TGTGCCAGCAGTTTTGTGTCCCTACGCAATGAGCAGTTCTTC. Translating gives CASSFVSLRNEQFF.

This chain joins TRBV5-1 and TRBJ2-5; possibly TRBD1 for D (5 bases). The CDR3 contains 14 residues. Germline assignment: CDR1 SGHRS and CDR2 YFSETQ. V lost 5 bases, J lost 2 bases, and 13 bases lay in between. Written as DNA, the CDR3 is TGCGCCAGCAGTGGGGCTAGGGGACAAGAGACCCAGTACTTC. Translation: CASSGARGQETQYF.

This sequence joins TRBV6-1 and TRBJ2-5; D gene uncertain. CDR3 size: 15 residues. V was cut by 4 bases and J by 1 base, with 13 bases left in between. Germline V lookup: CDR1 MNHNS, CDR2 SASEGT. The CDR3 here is CASSVVGGTQETQYF. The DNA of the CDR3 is TGTGCCAGCAGTGTGGTCGGCGGCACCCAAGAGACCCAGTACTTC.